This T cell receptor beta chain was sequenced during a study of blood T cell repertoires in COVID-19. Background on the study: Sites across the United States, Italy and Spain contributed samples from acute and convalescent COVID-19. PBMCs, B-cell-depleted T cells, or T cells were the source of the cDNA or gDNA that made up the material.

The CDR3 contains 13 residues. Losses at the gene ends were 5 bases for V and 7 bases for J; bases not matched to a gene: 5. Germline CDR1 and CDR2: SGHAT and FQNNGV. How the authors handled the data: Using reference gene primer amplification, nucleated cell counts were estimated. Clones were sequenced by immunoSEQ multiplex PCR, and TCRdb holds only the in-frame ones, with some missing. That table gives V, J and clone size, and the DNA gave D and trimming. The sample shows 200,000 to 300,000 clones, 75% to 85% of them seen only once. This chain connects TRBV11-2 to TRBJ2-4; TRBD1 aligns across 7 bases. The receptor was isolated from a human donor in a cohort sampled during active COVID-19. Input material: peripheral blood. In nucleotides, the CDR3 is TGTGCCAGCAGCCCGGGACAGAAGAACATTCAGTACTTC. Translating gives CASSPGQKNIQYF.